The rows below give T cell receptor beta chains drawn from one sample of a study of cytomegalovirus exposure and HLA in healthy donors. Measured with immunoSEQ multiplex PCR; TCRdb has only the in-frame clones, and not every one. Of some 60,000 clones in the sample, around 81% were seen once. The material sequenced was PBMCs. These receptors originate from a male donor in good health and CMV-seronegative. Both conserved end residues are part of each CDR3. Each record gives: CDR3 protein, CDR3 DNA, J gene, D gene, V gene, clone size. The D gene is left open where the match is weak. Some rows have no size entry. The others give once, few or many, or a class for an expanded clone.

CDR3aa: CATSGGAEQGYSNQPQHF; CDR3nt: TGTGCCACCAGCGGGGGGGCCGAGCAGGGGTATAGCAATCAGCCCCAGCATTTT; j_gene: TRBJ1-5; d_gene: -; v_gene: TRBV15; abundance: -
CDR3aa: CASSDRQGALHGYTF; CDR3nt: TGTGCCAGCAGCGACCGACAGGGGGCGCTTCATGGCTACACCTTC; j_gene: TRBJ1-2; d_gene: TRBD1; v_gene: TRBV7-8; abundance: -
CDR3aa: CASSPDRVTDTQYF; CDR3nt: TGTGCCAGCAGCCCCGACAGGGTCACAGATACGCAGTATTTT; j_gene: TRBJ2-3; d_gene: TRBD1; v_gene: TRBV9; abundance: -
CDR3aa: CAISENPGGGADTQYF; CDR3nt: TGTGCCATCAGTGAGAACCCTGGTGGAGGTGCAGATACGCAGTATTTT; j_gene: TRBJ2-3; d_gene: -; v_gene: TRBV10-3; abundance: few
CDR3aa: CASSGLAGGTQYF; CDR3nt: TGTGCCAGCAGCGGACTAGCGGGGGGTACGCAGTATTTT; j_gene: TRBJ2-3; d_gene: TRBD2; v_gene: TRBV2; abundance: -
CDR3aa: CASSDRDRVPYEQYF; CDR3nt: TGTGCCAGTAGTGACCGGGACAGGGTTCCCTACGAGCAGTACTTC; j_gene: TRBJ2-7; d_gene: TRBD1; v_gene: TRBV19; abundance: -
CDR3aa: CASSFDRSGYEQYF; CDR3nt: TGTGCCAGCAGCTTCGACAGATCCGGCTACGAGCAGTACTTC; j_gene: TRBJ2-7; d_gene: -; v_gene: TRBV7-2; abundance: -
CDR3aa: CASSYSYGGAGDEQFF; CDR3nt: TGTGCCAGCAGTTACTCGTACGGGGGGGCCGGTGATGAGCAGTTCTTC; j_gene: TRBJ2-1; d_gene: TRBD2; v_gene: TRBV6-6; abundance: -
CDR3aa: CASSLGLAGLGETQYF; CDR3nt: TGCGCCAGCAGCTTGGGACTAGCGGGGCTAGGAGAGACCCAGTACTTC; j_gene: TRBJ2-5; d_gene: TRBD2; v_gene: TRBV5-1; abundance: -
CDR3aa: CASSGRVVHEQYF; CDR3nt: TGTGCCAGCAGTGGCAGGGTCGTGCACGAGCAGTACTTC; j_gene: TRBJ2-7; d_gene: -; v_gene: TRBV6-5; abundance: -
CDR3aa: CASSPRTGNYNEQFF; CDR3nt: TGTGCCAGCTCACCACGCACAGGGAACTACAATGAGCAGTTCTTC; j_gene: TRBJ2-1; d_gene: -; v_gene: TRBV18; abundance: few
CDR3aa: CASKAGTGISYEQYF; CDR3nt: TGTGCCAGTAAGGCCGGGACAGGGATCTCCTACGAGCAGTACTTC; j_gene: TRBJ2-7; d_gene: TRBD1; v_gene: TRBV19; abundance: -
CDR3aa: CASSEPTSGGRSSYEQYF; CDR3nt: TGTGCCAGCTCCGAACCAACTAGCGGGGGGCGTAGCTCCTACGAGCAGTACTTC; j_gene: TRBJ2-7; d_gene: TRBD2; v_gene: TRBV5-6; abundance: once
CDR3aa: CASSLERGGYEQYF; CDR3nt: TGTGCCAGCAGCCTGGAGAGGGGAGGCTACGAGCAGTACTTC; j_gene: TRBJ2-7; d_gene: -; v_gene: TRBV7-2; abundance: -
CDR3aa: CASSMRDSRYGYTF; CDR3nt: TGTGCCAGCAGTATGAGAGACAGCCGCTATGGCTACACCTTC; j_gene: TRBJ1-2; d_gene: -; v_gene: TRBV2; abundance: -
CDR3aa: CASGRLTSGEKYEQYF; CDR3nt: TGTGCTAGTGGGAGACTTACTAGCGGGGAGAAATACGAGCAGTACTTC; j_gene: TRBJ2-7; d_gene: TRBD2; v_gene: TRBV12-5; abundance: -
CDR3aa: CASSLGLAGGSSYNEQFF; CDR3nt: TGTGCCAGCAGCTTAGGCCTAGCGGGGGGGAGCTCCTACAATGAGCAGTTCTTC; j_gene: TRBJ2-1; d_gene: TRBD2; v_gene: TRBV7-9; abundance: -
CDR3aa: CAWKGTSGGAGSFDEQFF; CDR3nt: TGTGCCTGGAAGGGGACTAGCGGGGGGGCCGGATCCTTCGATGAGCAGTTCTTC; j_gene: TRBJ2-1; d_gene: TRBD2; v_gene: TRBV30; abundance: -
CDR3aa: CASKGGPNTGELFF; CDR3nt: TGTGCCAGCAAAGGGGGTCCGAACACCGGGGAGCTGTTTTTT; j_gene: TRBJ2-2; d_gene: -; v_gene: TRBV2; abundance: -
CDR3aa: CAWSVGSMNTEAFF; CDR3nt: TGTGCCTGGAGTGTGGGCAGCATGAACACTGAAGCTTTCTTT; j_gene: TRBJ1-1; d_gene: -; v_gene: TRBV30; abundance: -
CDR3aa: CASSTSGDSDTQYF; CDR3nt: TGTGCCAGTAGTACTAGCGGGGACTCAGATACGCAGTATTTT; j_gene: TRBJ2-3; d_gene: TRBD2; v_gene: TRBV19; abundance: few
CDR3aa: CASSSLQGSLTFF; CDR3nt: TGTGCCAGTAGTAGTCTCCAGGGGAGTTTAACTTTCTTT; j_gene: TRBJ1-1; d_gene: -; v_gene: TRBV19; abundance: -
CDR3aa: CASSPGFLGNTIYF; CDR3nt: TGTGCCAGCAGTCCGGGATTTTTGGGAAACACCATATATTTT; j_gene: TRBJ1-3; d_gene: -; v_gene: TRBV6-5; abundance: -
CDR3aa: CAWSYGGGDGYTF; CDR3nt: TGTGCCTGGAGTTACGGGGGAGGGGATGGCTACACCTTC; j_gene: TRBJ1-2; d_gene: -; v_gene: TRBV30; abundance: -
CDR3aa: CASSALREITDTQYF; CDR3nt: TGTGCCAGCAGCGCTCTCCGGGAAATCACAGATACGCAGTATTTT; j_gene: TRBJ2-3; d_gene: -; v_gene: TRBV9; abundance: -
CDR3aa: CSAEGPSMGETQYF; CDR3nt: TGCAGCGCTGAGGGGCCCTCAATGGGGGAGACCCAGTACTTC; j_gene: TRBJ2-5; d_gene: -; v_gene: TRBV29-1; abundance: few
CDR3aa: CASSQGGHPNTEAFF; CDR3nt: TGTGCCAGCAGCCAAGGTGGACACCCGAACACTGAAGCTTTCTTT; j_gene: TRBJ1-1; d_gene: -; v_gene: TRBV11-2; abundance: few
CDR3aa: CASSDAGGNTGELFF; CDR3nt: TGTGCCAGCAGTGACGCAGGGGGGAACACCGGGGAGCTGTTTTTT; j_gene: TRBJ2-2; d_gene: TRBD1; v_gene: TRBV6-4; abundance: -
CDR3aa: CASSAREYQETQYF; CDR3nt: TGTGCCAGCAGTGCCCGGGAGTACCAAGAGACCCAGTACTTC; j_gene: TRBJ2-5; d_gene: -; v_gene: TRBV13; abundance: -
CDR3aa: CASSVVGGDTEAFF; CDR3nt: TGTGCCAGCAGCGTAGTAGGGGGGGACACTGAAGCTTTCTTT; j_gene: TRBJ1-1; d_gene: -; v_gene: TRBV9; abundance: -
CDR3aa: CASSQAGTGGINYGYTF; CDR3nt: TGTGCCAGCAGCCAAGCCGGGACAGGGGGCATTAACTATGGCTACACCTTC; j_gene: TRBJ1-2; d_gene: TRBD1; v_gene: TRBV9; abundance: -
CDR3aa: CTSAQPGLALIWNTGELFF; CDR3nt: TGCACCAGCGCACAACCGGGCCTAGCCTTGATCTGGAACACCGGGGAGCTGTTTTTT; j_gene: TRBJ2-2; d_gene: -; v_gene: TRBV1; abundance: -